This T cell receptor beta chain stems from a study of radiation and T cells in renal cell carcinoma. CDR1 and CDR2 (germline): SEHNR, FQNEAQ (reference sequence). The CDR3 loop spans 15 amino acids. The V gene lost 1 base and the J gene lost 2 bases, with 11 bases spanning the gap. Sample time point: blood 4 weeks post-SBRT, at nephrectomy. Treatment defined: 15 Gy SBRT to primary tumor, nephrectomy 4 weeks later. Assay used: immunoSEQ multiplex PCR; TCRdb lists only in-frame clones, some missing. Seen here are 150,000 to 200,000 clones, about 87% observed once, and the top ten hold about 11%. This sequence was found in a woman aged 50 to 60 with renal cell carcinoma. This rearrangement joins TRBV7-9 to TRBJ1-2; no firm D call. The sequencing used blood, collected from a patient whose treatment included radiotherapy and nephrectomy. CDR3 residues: CASSLEGGGNYGYTF. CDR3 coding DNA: TGTGCCAGCAGCTTAGAAGGCGGAGGAAACTATGGCTACACCTTC. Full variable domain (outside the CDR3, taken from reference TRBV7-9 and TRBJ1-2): DTGVSQNPRHKITKRGQNVTFRCDPISEHNRLYWYRQTLGQGPEFLTYFQNEAQLEKSRLLSDRFSAERPKGSFSTLEIQRTEQGDSAMYLCASSLEGGGNYGYTFGSGTRLTVV.